This T cell receptor beta chain was sequenced in a study of early T cells in non-severe SARS-CoV-2 infection. TCRdb reanalysed the 5' RACE reads using MiXCR and keeps one entry per CDR3 protein. The sample includes roughly 80,000 distinct CDR3 sequences, over 12% of them seen just once. The ends lost 5 bases at V and 0 bases at J; junction bases unmatched: 8. The V gene's germline CDR1 is SGHAT and CDR2 FQNNGV. CDR3 length: 17 amino acids. This clonotype was seen at least ten times. The sample consisted of whole blood. The TCR comes from an adult who was a healthcare worker with PCR-confirmed SARS-CoV-2 infection or an uninfected control (not recorded which). This chain uses TRBV11-2 with TRBJ2-1; 9 nucleotides align to TRBD2. The CDR3 DNA is TGTGCCAGCAGCGGGGGGGGACTAGCTGCCTCCTACAATGAGCAGTTCTTC. Translated, it gives CASSGGGLAASYNEQFF. The entire variable domain, with the rest obtained from reference TRBV11-2 and TRBJ2-1, is as follows: EAGVAQSPRYKIIEKRQSVAFWCNPISGHATLYWYQQILGQGPKLLIQFQNNGVVDDSQLPKDRFSAERLKGVDSTLKIQPAKLEDSAVYLCASSGGGLAASYNEQFFGPGTRLTVL.